This T cell receptor (beta chain) came from a study of cytomegalovirus exposure and HLA in healthy donors. Study results and caveats: A later analysis reportedly identified an Asian-associated ancestry cluster as carrying fewer N-insertions than the approximately 710-donor mean.

The germline CDR1 and CDR2 sequences are MDHEN and SYDVKM. The CDR3 extends over 12 amino acids. With 4 bases removed from V and 6 bases from J, the gap between germline ends came to 10 bases. 60 Vbeta and 13 Jbeta primers were used in PCR. Data came from immunoSEQ multiplex PCR; TCRdb stores just in-frame clones and leaves some out. Altogether under 75,000 clones are present, about 74% being singletons, with the ten largest covering over 10%. With regard to this clone: As yet, its antigen is unknown.

The V gene is TRBV28, the J gene TRBJ2-7; no definite D call. This clonotype was obtained from a human donor in good health. Sequencing was done on a sample of PBMCs. The CDR3 protein is CASSSDTVEQYF. CDR3 nucleotide sequence: TGTGCCAGCAGTTCCGACACGGTCGAGCAGTACTTC.